Given below is one T cell receptor beta chain in context. Its antigen remains unidentified. Once extracted for a subset, genomic DNA was divided evenly among several immunoSEQ plates. Replicate PCRs for sorted subsets used approximately 190 ng DNA; this equaled some 30,000 T cell genomes. Only in-frame clones appear in the TCRdb table, and some are missing; sequencing was by immunoSEQ multiplex PCR. Of 2 million to 2.5 million clones listed, more than 90% were seen once; the top ten hold approximately 0.13%. This entry belongs to a study of shared clonotypes between healthy human individuals. Findings and caveats of the study: Clonotype sharing across a few donors was observed for around 5% of naive CD4 clonotypes. What naive subsets generally showed was a larger estimated richness than memory subsets showed.

After removal of 4 bases from V and 1 base from J, the junction contained 10 bases not matched to a gene. Germline V gene lookup returns CDR1 MNHNY and CDR2 SVGAGI (reference sequence). CDR3 length: 16 residues. Sequences were obtained from naive CD4+ T cells sorted from blood. The subset here: CD45RA+ positively selected. The rearrangement uses TRBV6-6 and TRBJ2-7; 7 nucleotides agree with TRBD1. The clonotype originates from a man aged 18 to 29 in good health. The CDR3 reads CASSLIPGTASYEQYF. The CDR3 DNA is TGTGCCAGCAGTTTAATACCCGGGACAGCTTCCTACGAGCAGTACTTC.